The 16 T cell receptor beta chains below were found in one sample sequenced in a study of CD8+ T cells in alopecia areata. Treatment defined: oral pan-JAK inhibitor, 5-10 mg twice daily. After isolation, RNA underwent reverse transcription to generate cDNA as the sequencing template. Method: immunoSEQ multiplex PCR; TCRdb's copy keeps in-frame clones and lacks some. This table has around 86,000 clones, about two thirds appearing once. The sequencing here drew on CD8+ T cells sorted from blood, taken between weeks 43 and 45, from a patient treated with tofacitinib. Receptor source: a human donor with alopecia areata.

V usage is TRBV4-3 and J usage is TRBJ2-1; 7 bases map to TRBD1. Looked up from germline, CDR1 is LGHNA and CDR2 is YSLEER. The CDR3 is 14 amino acids. V shed 1 base, J shed 5 bases, and the junction held 2 bases outside the gene matches. The CDR3, as DNA: TGCGCCAGCAGCCAAGGAACAGGGGACAATGAGCAGTTCTTC. Its translation is CASSQGTGDNEQFF.

The CDR3 here is CASSYSLPTQDQPQHF. The DNA for the CDR3 is TGTGCCAGCAGTTACTCTTTACCCACCCAGGATCAGCCCCAGCATTTT. The gene calls are TRBV6-6 and TRBJ1-5; no reliable D call. The CDR3 is 16 amino acids. Deletions cut 0 bases from V and 5 bases from J, with 14 bases between. In germline, CDR1 is MNHNY, CDR2 SVGAGI (reference sequence).

This chain links TRBV29-1 with TRBJ1-1; D is unresolved. The V end was cut by 5 bases, the J end by 1 base, with 8 bases between. The CDR3 sequence is 12 residues long. Per the germline V gene, CDR1 is SQVTM and CDR2 is ANQGSEA. CDR3 in amino acids: CSVLLGNTEAFF. The CDR3 region has the DNA TGCAGCGTTCTACTGGGGAACACTGAAGCTTTCTTT.

This clone was counted a few times. The chain recombines TRBV6-4 with TRBJ1-1, with 9 bases aligning to TRBD1. This CDR3 contains 16 residues. Per the germline V gene, CDR1 is MRHNA and CDR2 is SNTAGT. The trim removed 3 bases at V and 3 bases at J, leaving 8 bases unmatched. CDR3 region: CASSEALGTGHTEAFF. CDR3 nucleotides: TGTGCCAGCAGTGAAGCGCTTGGGACAGGGCACACTGAAGCTTTCTTT.

The rearrangement uses TRBV4-1 and TRBJ2-7; 9 nucleotides line up with TRBD1. Trimming at V came to 4 bases and at J to 2 bases, leaving 3 bases not matched to a gene. Germline-derived CDR1 and CDR2 are MGHRA and YSYEKL. This CDR3 has 14 amino acids. The chain's CDR3 is CASSPGTGTYEQYF. For the CDR3, the DNA is TGCGCCAGCAGCCCCGGGACAGGGACCTACGAGCAGTACTTC.

This rearrangement joins TRBV10-2 to TRBJ1-2; weak D call: TRBD1 (6 bases). Germline CDR1 WSHSY, CDR2 SAAADI. The CDR3 is made up of 15 amino acids. The V and J ends lost 0 bases and 4 bases respectively, with 12 bases between them. The CDR3 here is CASSESLRGGYGYTF. The CDR3 nucleotides read TGCGCCAGCAGTGAGTCTCTCAGGGGAGGCTATGGCTACACCTTC.

This clone has a handful of counts. The chain combines TRBV19 with TRBJ1-1, with 8 bases aligning to TRBD1. After removal of 2 bases from V and 5 bases from J, the junction contained 4 bases not matched to a gene. The CDR3 length is 14 residues. CDR1 is LNHDA, CDR2 SQIVND, per germline (reference sequence). Written as DNA, the CDR3 is TGTGCCAGTAGTATATTACAGGGGGAAACTGAAGCTTTCTTT. Its protein product is CASSILQGETEAFF.

J is TRBJ2-1 and V is TRBV5-6, with D hard to call. From germline, CDR1 is SGHDT and CDR2 YYEEEE. This CDR3 has 11 amino acids. V was trimmed by 5 bases and J by 9 bases, leaving 9 bases between them. Here the CDR3 DNA reads TGTGCCAGCAGTTCTGATAGTGAGCAGTTCTTC. Translating it yields CASSSDSEQFF.

The chain couples TRBV29-1 to TRBJ2-3; D gene unclear. Germline V CDR1 and CDR2: SQVTM, ANQGSEA. Between the trimmed V and J ends, which lost 5 bases and 6 bases, there was a span of 18 bases. CDR3 length: 14 residues. CDR3 DNA: TGCAGCGTTATAATGGACGCCGGCATGGATACGCAGTATTTT. Protein product: CSVIMDAGMDTQYF.

This chain connects TRBV25-1 to TRBJ1-6, with D maybe TRBD1 (5 bases). CDR1 and CDR2 (germline): MGHDK, SYGVNS. This CDR3 region has 14 residues. V lost 2 bases and J 4 bases, leaving 6 bases between the germline ends. DNA of the CDR3: TGTGCCAGCAGTGAAAGGGGTTATAATTCACCCCTCCACTTT. Its protein is CASSERGYNSPLHF. The whole variable domain, filled in from reference TRBV25-1 and TRBJ1-6, reads EADIYQTPRYLVIGTGKKITLECSQTMGHDKMYWYQQDPGMELHLIHYSYGVNSTEKGDLSSESTVSRIRTEHFPLTLESARPSHTSQYLCASSERGYNSPLHFGNGTRLTVT.

Turning to this clone: Other DNA sequences in the sample encode the same CDR3. This chain uses TRBV9 with TRBJ1-1, with no clear D. This CDR3 is 13 amino acids long. CDR1 SGDLS and CDR2 YYNGEE come from the germline V gene. Trimming cost V 0 bases and J 1 base, with 4 bases left between them. The CDR3 loop reads CASSVVPNTEAFF. In nucleotides, the CDR3 is TGTGCCAGCAGCGTAGTGCCGAACACTGAAGCTTTCTTT.

In its sample, this clone was seen once. The chain has TRBV30 and TRBJ2-3, with D hard to call. Per the germline V gene, CDR1 is GTSNPN and CDR2 is SVGIG (reference sequence). V was pared by 1 base and J by 0 bases, with 11 bases between. The CDR3 spans 15 residues. This CDR3 reads CAWSDGFSSTDTQYF. CDR3 bases: TGTGCCTGGAGTGACGGGTTTTCTAGCACAGATACGCAGTATTTT. Supplemented by reference TRBV30 and TRBJ2-3, the full variable domain reads SQTIHQWPATLVQPVGSPLSLECTVEGTSNPNLYWYRQAAGRGLQLLFYSVGIGQISSEVPQNLSASRPQDRQFILSSKKLLLSDSGFYLCAWSDGFSSTDTQYFGPGTRLTVL.

The chain uses TRBV2 and TRBJ2-2; D not certain. Germline V lookup: CDR1 SNHLY, CDR2 FYNNEI. The CDR3 contains 13 residues. The V gene lost 9 bases and the J gene lost 2 bases, with 10 bases spanning the gap. CDR3 in DNA: TGTGCCAGTTCCCTCCCTAACACCGGGGAGCTGTTTTTT. Protein product: CASSLPNTGELFF.

This clone appeared once. The V gene is TRBV29-1, the J gene TRBJ2-7; no reliable D call. The CDR3 is 13 residues long. CDR1 is SQVTM, CDR2 ANQGSEA, per germline. Trimming shortened V by 4 bases and J by 0 bases, and 10 bases separated the two germline ends. The CDR3 coding sequence is TGCAGCGTTGTAGGTAGAAGCTCCTACGAGCAGTACTTC. Translation: CSVVGRSSYEQYF.

The rearrangement links TRBV19 to TRBJ1-5; possible D gene TRBD1, 6 bases. The CDR3 covers 14 residues. Germline V CDR1 and CDR2: LNHDA, SQIVND (reference sequence). V was shortened by 1 base and J by 6 bases, with 10 bases between the two germline ends. The CDR3 DNA reads as TGTGCCAGTAGTATAGGCAGGGGTGGTCAGCCCCAGCATTTT. Its translation: CASSIGRGGQPQHF.

The V and J genes are TRBV4-3 and TRBJ1-2, with no clear D. Trimming removed 0 bases from V and 6 bases from J, with 14 bases in between. CDR1 is LGHNA, CDR2 YSLEER, per germline. This CDR3 is 15 amino acids long. As DNA, the CDR3 is TGCGCCAGCAGCCAAGATGTCGGCAGGAAAAATGGCTACACCTTC. It encodes CASSQDVGRKNGYTF.